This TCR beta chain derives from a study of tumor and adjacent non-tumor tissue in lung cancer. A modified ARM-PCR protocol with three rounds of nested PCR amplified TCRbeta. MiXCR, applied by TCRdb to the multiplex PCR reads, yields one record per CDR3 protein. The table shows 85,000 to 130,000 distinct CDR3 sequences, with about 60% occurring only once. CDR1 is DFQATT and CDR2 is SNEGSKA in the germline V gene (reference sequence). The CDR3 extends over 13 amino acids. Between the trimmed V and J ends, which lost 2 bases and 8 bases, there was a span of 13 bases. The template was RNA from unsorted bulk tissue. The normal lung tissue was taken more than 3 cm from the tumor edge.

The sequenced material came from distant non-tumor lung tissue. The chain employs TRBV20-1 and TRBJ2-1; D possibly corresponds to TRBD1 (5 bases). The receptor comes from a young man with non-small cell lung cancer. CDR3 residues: CSARHGAWDEQFF. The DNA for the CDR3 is TGCAGTGCTAGACATGGGGCATGGGATGAGCAGTTCTTC.